The T cell receptor beta chain under discussion was sequenced for a study of regulatory T cells in long-lasting Graves disease. Study conclusions and caveats: Samples came from peripheral blood alone, without thyroid tissue.

Germline V CDR1 and CDR2: SQVTM, ANQGSEA. The germline V and J ends were trimmed by 3 bases and 4 bases, with 13 bases remaining between them. This CDR3 contains 14 residues. In this sample, this clonotype turned up many times. Its antigen is not known. Arm-PCR of CDR3 regions and iRepertoire HTBI primers were the basis on which TCR beta libraries were built. One entry per CDR3 protein results from TCRdb running MiXCR on the multiplex PCR reads. The data contain around 400,000 distinct CDR3 sequences, 15% to 18% of them singletons. Described time point: newly diagnosed GD, antithyroid drugs for less than 3 months. With RNA extracted from PBMCs as input, the TCR library was made. Graves' disease diagnosis used American Thyroid Association guidelines. In Xi'an, China, an endocrinology department was the source of patients.

The TCR comes from a female donor with Graves disease. V gene TRBV29-1 combines with J gene TRBJ2-1; D unclear. Material: peripheral blood mononuclear cells (PBMCs), obtained at new diagnosis, from a patient treated with antithyroid drugs. The CDR3 loop reads CSVEVGQRYNEQFF. DNA of the CDR3: TGCAGCGTTGAGGTTGGGCAAAGATACAATGAGCAGTTCTTC.